This entry concerns a single T cell receptor beta chain. This clone showed up just a few times. Which antigen it targets is not known. No base quality values were provided; no much bigger clone lies one nucleotide off. The data were obtained in a study of blood T cell repertoires in COVID-19 (TCRdb year 2020). For context, the study as a whole: Collaborator samples came from the United States, Italy and Spain and covered acute and convalescent phases of COVID-19. Nearly every sample came with metadata listing a de-identified subject ID, COVID-19 status, age in years and sex. The samples were drawn from two sources: the first 160 participants of the ongoing ImmuneRACE study, and 1,200 or so subjects contributed by 6 global collaborators. The repertoires were released in a freely available public database intended as a resource for research on the immune response to SARS-CoV-2. The material from the prospective study consisted of cDNA or gDNA derived from T cells, B-cell-depleted T cells, or PBMCs. Subjects who had been exposed to COVID-19, were actively infected with it, or had recovered from it provided the deeply sampled blood TCRbeta repertoires that made up the dataset. Where available, HLA class I and class II types were taken from metadata supplied by the sample provider and were not determined by assay-based typing.

In the prospective study, participants were 18 to 89 years old, resided in about two dozen geographic areas of the United States, and were enrolled through a virtual design. In the prospective study, participants were assigned to cohorts based on the clinical history participants reported in a screening survey and a study questionnaire. ImmuneRACE Cohort 3 recovered participants were defined by two consecutive negative NP/OP PCR tests, healthcare professional clearance, or symptom resolution. Mobile phlebotomists in the prospective study collected whole blood, serum and a nasopharyngeal or oropharyngeal swab from every participant. Additional blood draws and questionnaires over an approximately 2-month period could optionally be provided by prospective study participants. Before DNA extraction, blood samples from the prospective study were shipped at room temperature or frozen. Counted from cysteine to phenylalanine, this CDR3 has 15 amino acids. CDR3 DNA only is kept here, 45 bases in frame from base 1. V lost 0 bases and J lost 8 bases, and the count of bases not matched to a germline gene is 4. Reading the germline V gene gives CDR1 SGHRS and CDR2 YFSETQ.

The paper as a whole reports these results and caveats: The amount of clinical and demographic metadata varied by source and participant and was provided uncurated.

The immunoSEQ Assay, a bias-controlled multiplex PCR, was used to amplify TCRbeta CDR3 regions from genomic DNA. For the original study's pipeline: Within the assay, amplification of reference gene primers was used to estimate how many nucleated cells each sample contained. To quantify the absolute abundance of each unique TCRbeta CDR3 rearrangement, sequence reads were collapsed and filtered. For each sample, productive Simpson clonality was calculated as the square root of Simpson's diversity index over productive rearrangements. Held by TCRdb, this immuneACCESS table contains in-frame sequences only and omits some clones. Under half of the omission traces to an unresolved V gene where checked; the cause of the rest is unknown. The V and J calls and clone size come from that table; D and trimming were worked out from the DNA. The sample profile shows approximately 150,000 clones; about 90% of them were found once. Clones ranked in the top ten supply about 11% of the sample.

The receptor was derived from a man between 60 and 75 years old who had recovered from COVID-19. The V and J genes are TRBV5-1 and TRBJ1-5; 11 bases in the middle match TRBD1. The specimen was PBMCs or T cells enriched from blood (not recorded which). CDR3 sequence: CASSLGTGGAEPQHF. The nucleotide sequence is TGCGCCAGCAGCTTGGGGACAGGGGGCGCGGAGCCCCAGCATTTT.